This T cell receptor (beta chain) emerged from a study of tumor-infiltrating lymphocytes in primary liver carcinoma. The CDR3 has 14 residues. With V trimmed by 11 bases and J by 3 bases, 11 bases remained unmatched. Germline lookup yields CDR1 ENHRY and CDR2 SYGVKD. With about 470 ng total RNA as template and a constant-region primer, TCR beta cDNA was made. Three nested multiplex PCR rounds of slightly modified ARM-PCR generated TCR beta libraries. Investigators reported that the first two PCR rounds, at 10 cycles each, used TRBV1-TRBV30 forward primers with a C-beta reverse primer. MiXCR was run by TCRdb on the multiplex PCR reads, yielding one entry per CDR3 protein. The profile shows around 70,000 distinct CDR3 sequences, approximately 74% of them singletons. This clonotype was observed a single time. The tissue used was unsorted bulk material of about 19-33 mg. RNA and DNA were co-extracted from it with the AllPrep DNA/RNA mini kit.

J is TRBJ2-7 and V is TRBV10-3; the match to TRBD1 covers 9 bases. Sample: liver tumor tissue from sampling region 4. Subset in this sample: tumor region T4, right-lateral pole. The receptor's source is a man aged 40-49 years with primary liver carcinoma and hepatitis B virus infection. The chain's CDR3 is CASSQGQGDYEQYF. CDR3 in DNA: TGTGCCTCCAGCCAGGGACAGGGAGACTACGAGCAGTACTTC.